These 22 T cell receptor beta chains came from one sample sequenced in a study of radiotherapy plus CTLA-4 blockade in lung cancer. Sequencing was performed with immunoSEQ multiplex PCR; in TCRdb, only in-frame clones are kept and a portion is missing. In the table there are about 98,000 clones, roughly 80% of which are singletons. Here the sequenced sample was peripheral blood, taken from a patient treated with radiotherapy plus ipilimumab. The receptors derive from a human donor with non-small cell lung cancer who had a partial response to radiotherapy plus ipilimumab.

The CDR3 sequence is CASSVDLAGALTGELFF. The CDR3 bases are TGTGCCAGCAGCGTAGACCTAGCGGGAGCCTTGACCGGGGAGCTGTTTTTT. The chain has TRBV9 and TRBJ2-2; 10 bases are a match to TRBD2. V trimming: 0 bases; J trimming: 5 bases; junction bases outside the gene matches: 7. Germline values: CDR1 SGDLS, CDR2 YYNGEE. The CDR3 totals 17 residues.

The chain joins TRBV5-1 to TRBJ2-2; the D gene is possibly TRBD2 (5 bases). Trimming took off 5 bases at V and 2 bases at J, with 10 bases between the two ends. Germline CDR1 SGHRS, CDR2 YFSETQ. The CDR3 totals 14 residues. In DNA form, the CDR3 reads TGCGCCAGCAGAGCCAGCGGAAACACCGGGGAGCTGTTTTTT. It translates to CASRASGNTGELFF.

This clone showed up just a few times. The chain links TRBV28 to TRBJ1-2; TRBD1 matches 7 bases. The V segment lost 5 bases and the J segment 2 bases; nucleotides outside the gene matches: 2. Germline CDR1 is MDHEN and CDR2 is SYDVKM. This CDR3 has 13 amino acids. CDR3 in amino acids: CASSRGQNYGYTF. In DNA, the CDR3 is TGTGCCAGCAGTAGGGGACAGAACTATGGCTACACCTTC.

This chain joins TRBV16 and TRBJ2-7; D might be TRBD1 (6 bases). Trimming shortened V by 6 bases and J by 3 bases, and 18 bases separated the two germline ends. CDR3 length equals 15 residues. Germline-derived CDR1 and CDR2 are KGHSY and FQNENV. DNA for the CDR3: TGTGCCAGCAGTCCACTCGGCGAAGGGGGCTACGAGCAGTACTTC. It codes for CASSPLGEGGYEQYF. The variable domain in full, completed from reference TRBV16 and TRBJ2-7, reads GEEVAQTPKHLVRGEGQKAKLYCAPIKGHSYVFWYQQVLKNEFKFLISFQNENVFDETGMPKERFSAKCLPNSPCSLEIQATKLEDSAVYFCASSPLGEGGYEQYFGPGTRLTVT.

The chain carries TRBV19 and TRBJ2-7; 7 bases agree with TRBD2. The V and J ends lost 3 bases and 0 bases, in that order; junction bases with no gene match: 14. The V gene's germline CDR1 is LNHDA and CDR2 SQIVND (reference sequence). The CDR3 length is 18 residues. The CDR3, as DNA: TGTGCCAGTAGTATCGGGGCTAGCGGTAGGACCCGCTCCTACGAGCAGTACTTC. Its protein is CASSIGASGRTRSYEQYF.

This clone was seen only a few times. This rearrangement joins TRBV7-9 to TRBJ1-2; no clear D. This CDR3 has 15 amino acids. Per the germline V gene, CDR1 is SEHNR and CDR2 is FQNEAQ (reference sequence). Deletions cut 0 bases from V and 7 bases from J, with 15 bases between. The CDR3 sequence: CASSLAGTAGAGYTF. The DNA of the CDR3 is TGTGCCAGCAGCTTAGCGGGTACGGCAGGCGCTGGCTACACCTTC.

The rearrangement links TRBV19 to TRBJ2-2; 9 bases are a match to TRBD1. The CDR3 runs 15 residues. V lost 2 bases, J lost 4 bases, and 2 bases stayed unmatched. Germline V gene lookup returns CDR1 LNHDA and CDR2 SQIVND (reference sequence). CDR3 protein: CASSITGGLTGELFF. CDR3 DNA sequence: TGTGCCAGTAGTATAACAGGGGGCCTCACCGGGGAGCTGTTTTTT. Combining the CDR3 with reference TRBV19 and TRBJ2-2 gives the whole variable domain DGGITQSPKYLFRKEGQNVTLSCEQNLNHDAMYWYRQDPGQGLRLIYYSQIVNDFQKGDIAEGYSVSREKKESFPLTVTSAQKNPTAFYLCASSITGGLTGELFFGEGSRLTVL.

For the CDR3, the DNA is TGCGCCAGTACCGGGACAGGGAGGGAGACCCAGTACTTC. Its protein is CASTGTGRETQYF. The chain employs TRBV10-2 and TRBJ2-5, with TRBD1 identical over 9 bases. The germline V gene encodes CDR1 WSHSY and CDR2 SAAADI. J lost 5 bases, V lost 9 bases, and 7 bases had no gene match. The CDR3 consists of 13 residues.

The chain has TRBV5-1 and TRBJ2-7, with a tentative D call TRBD2 (5 bases). Germline loops: CDR1 SGHRS, CDR2 YFSETQ. CDR3 length equals 13 residues. V dropped 1 base and J dropped 3 bases, with 8 bases sitting between them. The DNA of the CDR3 is TGCGCCAGCAGCTTGACTAGTCACTACGAGCAGTACTTC. This sequence encodes CASSLTSHYEQYF.

The rearrangement links TRBV5-1 to TRBJ1-5; weak D call: TRBD1 (5 bases). CDR1 and CDR2 from the germline V gene are SGHRS and YFSETQ. The CDR3 loop spans 10 amino acids. Trimming took off 7 bases at V and 7 bases at J, with 6 bases between the two ends. CDR3 nucleotides: TGCGCCAGCCGGGGGCAGCCCCAGCATTTT. Protein product: CASRGQPQHF. The variable domain in full, with the rest retrieved from reference TRBV5-1 and TRBJ1-5, is KAGVTQTPRYLIKTRGQQVTLSCSPISGHRSVSWYQQTPGQGLQFLFEYFSETQRNKGNFPGRFSGRQFSNSRSEMNVSTLELGDSALYLCASRGQPQHFGDGTRLSIL.

The rearrangement links TRBV27 to TRBJ2-1; 7 nucleotides agree with TRBD2. Per germline, CDR1 MNHEY and CDR2 SMNVEV (reference sequence). The V segment lost 4 bases and the J segment 7 bases; nucleotides outside the gene matches: 7. CDR3 length: 14 amino acids. The DNA for the CDR3 is TGTGCCAGCAGTTGGAGACTAGCCCTAAATGAGCAGTTCTTC. Amino acids: CASSWRLALNEQFF.

This chain links TRBV18 with TRBJ1-2; no firm D call. This CDR3 is 13 amino acids long. V was trimmed by 3 bases and J by 2 bases, leaving 7 bases between them. Per the germline V gene, CDR1 is KGHSH and CDR2 is LQKENI. The CDR3 coding sequence is TGTGCCAGCTCACCGGAACAGAACTATGGCTACACCTTC. Its protein product is CASSPEQNYGYTF.

V gene TRBV7-3 combines with J gene TRBJ2-3, with 7 bases identical to TRBD2. Germline CDR1 is SGHTA and CDR2 is FQGTGA. CDR3 length: 15 amino acids. Trimming took 1 base from V and 1 from J; bases not matched to a gene: 2. The CDR3 loop reads CASSLISGRTDTQYF. CDR3 in DNA: TGTGCCAGCAGCTTAATTAGCGGGCGCACAGATACGCAGTATTTT. The full variable domain, its missing parts supplied by reference TRBV7-3 and TRBJ2-3, is GAGVSQTPSNKVTEKGKYVELRCDPISGHTALYWYRQSLGQGPEFLIYFQGTGAADDSGLPNDRFFAVRPEGSVSTLKIQRTERGDSAVYLCASSLISGRTDTQYFGPGTRLTVL.

This clone occurred a few times. The chain links TRBV2 to TRBJ1-4, with 8 bases identical to TRBD1. CDR1 is SNHLY, CDR2 FYNNEI, per germline. The V gene end was trimmed by 6 bases and the J gene end by 7 bases; junction bases not matched to a gene: 7. CDR3 length: 14 residues. The CDR3 loop is CASSADRGGEKLFF. The DNA for the CDR3 is TGTGCCAGCAGCGCTGACAGGGGCGGTGAAAAACTGTTTTTT.

On this clone itself: An end of the junction differs from the germline gene, which may be a read error. The chain is built from TRBV4-1 and TRBJ2-7, with 7 bases lining up with TRBD2. The CDR3 runs 15 residues. The germline CDR1 and CDR2 sequences are MGHRA and YSYEKL. This CDR3 reads CASSQDPSGGYEQYF. The CDR3 bases are TGTGCCAGCAGCCAAGACCCCTCGGGAGGATACGAGCAGTACTTC.

V is TRBV7-7 and J is TRBJ2-5, with TRBD1 matching 8 bases. The CDR3 length is 15 residues. CDR1 and CDR2 (germline): SSHAT, FNYEAQ (reference sequence). V gave up 1 base and J gave up 3 bases; unmatched junction bases: 4. The CDR3 is CASSLVGTGEETQYF. The CDR3 nucleotides are TGTGCCAGCAGCTTAGTCGGGACAGGTGAAGAGACCCAGTACTTC.

This clone was observed a single time. The V and J genes are TRBV11-2 and TRBJ2-3, with 8 positions matching TRBD1. The germline V gene has CDR1 SGHAT and CDR2 FQNNGV. V lost 0 bases to trimming and J lost 2 bases; unmatched junction nucleotides: 7. There are 17 residues in the CDR3. The CDR3 here is CASSLDRQGRVTDTQYF. The CDR3 nucleotides are TGTGCCAGCAGCTTAGATCGACAGGGGAGAGTCACAGATACGCAGTATTTT.

V usage is TRBV29-1 and J usage is TRBJ2-5; 8 bases line up with TRBD2. CDR1 is SQVTM and CDR2 is ANQGSEA in the germline V gene. The CDR3 is 14 residues long. Germline trimming cut 6 bases from V and 5 bases from J; bases unmatched to any gene: 11. The CDR3 here is CSVGWSGSGETQYF. The CDR3 nucleotides read TGCAGCGTAGGGTGGAGCGGGAGCGGCGAGACCCAGTACTTC.

This clone has a handful of counts. The gene calls are TRBV5-1 and TRBJ1-1, with D tentatively TRBD1 (6 bases). This CDR3 has 13 amino acids. With 0 bases removed from V and 5 bases from J, the gap between germline ends came to 8 bases. The V gene's germline CDR1 is SGHRS and CDR2 YFSETQ. For the CDR3, the DNA is TGCGCCAGCAGCTTGGCAGGGGTGACTGAAGCTTTCTTT. Translating gives CASSLAGVTEAFF.

This clone was counted a single time. The chain uses TRBV5-4 and TRBJ2-5; 14 positions agree with TRBD2. The J segment lost 3 bases and the V segment lost 4 bases, leaving 5 bases of the junction unmatched. CDR1 is SGHNT, CDR2 YYREEE, per germline (reference sequence). The CDR3 has 16 amino acids. CDR3 residues: CASSQSTSGREETQYF. The CDR3 bases are TGTGCCAGCAGCCAGTCGACTAGCGGGAGGGAAGAGACCCAGTACTTC.

The chain recombines TRBV5-1 with TRBJ1-1; 9 bases are shared with TRBD1. Germline V gives CDR1 SGHRS, CDR2 YFSETQ. The CDR3 runs to 15 residues. The trim removed 4 bases at V and 4 bases at J, leaving 8 bases unmatched. The CDR3 region is CASSKAQGAGTEAFF. The CDR3 DNA is TGCGCCAGCAGCAAAGCACAGGGGGCTGGCACTGAAGCTTTCTTT. The full variable domain, its missing parts supplied by reference TRBV5-1 and TRBJ1-1, is KAGVTQTPRYLIKTRGQQVTLSCSPISGHRSVSWYQQTPGQGLQFLFEYFSETQRNKGNFPGRFSGRQFSNSRSEMNVSTLELGDSALYLCASSKAQGAGTEAFFGQGTRLTVV.

The chain has TRBV25-1 and TRBJ2-2; 10 bases map to TRBD1. The trim removed 5 bases at V and 5 bases at J, leaving 8 bases unmatched. The germline CDR1 and CDR2 sequences are MGHDK and SYGVNS. The CDR3 spans 16 residues. CDR3 residues: CASSPPGQGRTGELFF. For the CDR3, the DNA is TGTGCCAGCAGTCCCCCGGGACAGGGGCGGACCGGGGAGCTGTTTTTT.